Sequencing of this T cell receptor beta chain was carried out in a study of shared clonotypes between healthy human individuals. This clone was counted ten times or more. Germline CDR1 is MNHEY and CDR2 is SVGAGI. Trimming removed 0 bases from V and 6 bases from J, with 14 bases in between. The CDR3 loop spans 15 amino acids. Only in-frame clones appear in the TCRdb table, and some are missing; sequencing was by immunoSEQ multiplex PCR. The sample has about 660,000 clones; over 65% are singletons. This receptor was taken from a woman aged 30 to 39 in good health. Source material: memory CD4+ T cells sorted from blood. The sample's subset: CD45RA-negative fraction. V is TRBV6-5 and J is TRBJ1-1; no clear D. The CDR3 DNA reads TGTGCCAGCAGTTACTCGTCCAGTCACGGGGCTGAAGCTTTCTTT. Protein product: CASSYSSSHGAEAFF.